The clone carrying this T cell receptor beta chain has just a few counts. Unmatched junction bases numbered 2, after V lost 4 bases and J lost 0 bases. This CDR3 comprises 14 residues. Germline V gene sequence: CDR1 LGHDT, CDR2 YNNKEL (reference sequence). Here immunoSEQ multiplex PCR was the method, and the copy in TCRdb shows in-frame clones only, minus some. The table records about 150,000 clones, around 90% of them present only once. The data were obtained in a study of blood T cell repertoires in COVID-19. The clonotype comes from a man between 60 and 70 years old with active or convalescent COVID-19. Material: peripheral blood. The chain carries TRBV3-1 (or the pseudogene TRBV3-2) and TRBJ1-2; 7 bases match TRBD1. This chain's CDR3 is CASSPGQANYGYTF. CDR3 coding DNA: TGTGCCAGCAGCCCCGGACAGGCTAACTATGGCTACACCTTC.